The clone carrying this T cell receptor beta chain was seen more than once but under ten times. This sample was included in a study of blood T cell repertoires in COVID-19. Study overall: Acute and convalescent COVID-19 samples came from the United States, Italy and Spain. PBMCs, B-cell-depleted T cells, or T cells were the source of the cDNA or gDNA that made up the material.

In the original processing: How many nucleated cells were present was estimated from reference gene primer amplification. The assay was immunoSEQ multiplex PCR, and TCRdb's table has in-frame clones only and misses some. That table gives V, J and clone size, and the DNA gave D and trimming. The sample includes around 150,000 clones, about 88% seen only once; the top ten take about 11%. The germline gives CDR1 MNHEY, CDR2 SMNVEV (reference sequence). The V and J ends lost 6 bases and 0 bases respectively, with 12 bases between them. The CDR3 is made up of 15 amino acids. Specimen: peripheral blood. The chain employs TRBV27 and TRBJ1-5; tentative D call: TRBD1 (5 bases). This clonotype was obtained from a man aged 45-65 years with active or convalescent COVID-19. The CDR3 loop reads CASREGLISNQPQHF. The CDR3, as DNA: TGTGCCAGCAGAGAGGGACTCATTAGCAATCAGCCCCAGCATTTT.